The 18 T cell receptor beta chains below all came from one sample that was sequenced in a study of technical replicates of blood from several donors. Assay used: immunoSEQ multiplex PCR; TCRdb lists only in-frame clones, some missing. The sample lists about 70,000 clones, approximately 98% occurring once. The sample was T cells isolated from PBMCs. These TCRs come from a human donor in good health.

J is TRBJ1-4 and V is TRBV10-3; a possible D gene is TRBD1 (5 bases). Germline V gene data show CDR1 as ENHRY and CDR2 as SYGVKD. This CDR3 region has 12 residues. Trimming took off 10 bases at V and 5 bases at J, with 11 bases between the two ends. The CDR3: CATQAPNEKLFF. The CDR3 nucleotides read TGTGCCACACAGGCTCCCAATGAAAAACTGTTTTTT.

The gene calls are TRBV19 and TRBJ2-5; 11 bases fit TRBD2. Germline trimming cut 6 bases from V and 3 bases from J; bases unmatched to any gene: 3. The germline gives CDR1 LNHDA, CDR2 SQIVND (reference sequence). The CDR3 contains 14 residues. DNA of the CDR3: TGTGCCAGTAGCCAGGGACTAGCGGAAGAGACCCAGTACTTC. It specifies CASSQGLAEETQYF.

The CDR3 nucleotides read TGTGCCACCAGCTGGACTTATAACAATGAGCAGTTCTTC. Encoded protein: CATSWTYNNEQFF. V gene TRBV15 combines with J gene TRBJ2-1, with D tentatively TRBD2 (5 bases). The CDR3 has 13 residues. CDR1 and CDR2 (germline): LNHNV, YYDKDF (reference sequence). The V and J ends lost 5 bases and 5 bases respectively, with 10 bases between them.

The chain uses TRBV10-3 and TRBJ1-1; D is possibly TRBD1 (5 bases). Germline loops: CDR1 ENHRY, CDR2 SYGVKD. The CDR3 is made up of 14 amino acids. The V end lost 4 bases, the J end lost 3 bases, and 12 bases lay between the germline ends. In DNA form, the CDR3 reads TGTGCCATCAGTGCCAATCCAGGGTACACTGAAGCTTTCTTT. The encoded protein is CAISANPGYTEAFF.

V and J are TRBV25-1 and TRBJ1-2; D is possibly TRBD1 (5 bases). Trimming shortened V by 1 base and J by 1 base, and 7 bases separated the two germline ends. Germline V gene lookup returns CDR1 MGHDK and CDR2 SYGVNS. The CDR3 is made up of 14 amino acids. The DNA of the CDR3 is TGTGCCAGCAGTGAATTGGGACTTAACTATGGCTACACCTTC. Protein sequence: CASSELGLNYGYTF.

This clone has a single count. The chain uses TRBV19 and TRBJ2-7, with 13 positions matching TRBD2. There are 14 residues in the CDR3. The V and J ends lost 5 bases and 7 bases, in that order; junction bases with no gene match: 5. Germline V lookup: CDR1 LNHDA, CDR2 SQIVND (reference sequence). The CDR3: CASSRTSGSGEQYF. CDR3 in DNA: TGTGCCAGTAGTCGGACTAGCGGGAGCGGGGAGCAGTACTTC.

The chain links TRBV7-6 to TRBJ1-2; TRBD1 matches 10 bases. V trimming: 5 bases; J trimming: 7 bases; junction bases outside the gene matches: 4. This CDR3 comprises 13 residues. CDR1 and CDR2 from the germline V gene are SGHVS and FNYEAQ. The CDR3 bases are TGTGCCAGCAGCCCGGGACAGGGGTCTGGCTACACCTTC. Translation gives CASSPGQGSGYTF.

DNA for the CDR3: TGTGCCTGGAGTGCGGGGAGCGAGACCCAGTACTTC. This gives the protein CAWSAGSETQYF. The V gene is TRBV30, the J gene TRBJ2-5, with D perhaps TRBD2 (5 bases). Between the trimmed V and J ends, which lost 1 base and 5 bases, there was a span of 8 bases. The CDR3 consists of 12 residues. Germline V gene lookup returns CDR1 GTSNPN and CDR2 SVGIG (reference sequence). The variable domain in full, completed from reference TRBV30 and TRBJ2-5, reads SQTIHQWPATLVQPVGSPLSLECTVEGTSNPNLYWYRQAAGRGLQLLFYSVGIGQISSEVPQNLSASRPQDRQFILSSKKLLLSDSGFYLCAWSAGSETQYFGPGTRLLVL.

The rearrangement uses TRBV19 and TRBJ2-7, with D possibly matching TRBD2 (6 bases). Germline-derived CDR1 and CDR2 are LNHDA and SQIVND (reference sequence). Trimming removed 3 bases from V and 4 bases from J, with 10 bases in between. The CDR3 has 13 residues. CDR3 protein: CASSIRETYEQYF. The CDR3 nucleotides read TGTGCCAGTAGTATCCGGGAGACTTACGAGCAGTACTTC.

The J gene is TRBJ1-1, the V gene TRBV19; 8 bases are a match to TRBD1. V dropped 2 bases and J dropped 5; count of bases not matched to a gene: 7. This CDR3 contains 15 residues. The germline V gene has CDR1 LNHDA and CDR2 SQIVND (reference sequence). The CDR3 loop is CASSIPSGGWTEAFF. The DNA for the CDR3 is TGTGCCAGTAGTATACCTTCAGGGGGCTGGACTGAAGCTTTCTTT.

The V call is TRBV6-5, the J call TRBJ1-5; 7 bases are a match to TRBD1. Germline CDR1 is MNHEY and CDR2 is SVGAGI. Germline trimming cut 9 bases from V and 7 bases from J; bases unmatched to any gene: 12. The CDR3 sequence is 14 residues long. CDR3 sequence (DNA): TGTGCCAGTGGGCTAGGACAGGTGGGGCAGCCCCAGCATTTT. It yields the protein CASGLGQVGQPQHF.

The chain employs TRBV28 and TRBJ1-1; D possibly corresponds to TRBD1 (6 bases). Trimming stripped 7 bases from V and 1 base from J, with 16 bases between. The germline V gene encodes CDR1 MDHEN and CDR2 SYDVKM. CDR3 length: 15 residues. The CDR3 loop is CASTFQGHRNTEAFF. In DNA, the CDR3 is TGTGCCAGCACTTTCCAGGGACACCGGAACACTGAAGCTTTCTTT.

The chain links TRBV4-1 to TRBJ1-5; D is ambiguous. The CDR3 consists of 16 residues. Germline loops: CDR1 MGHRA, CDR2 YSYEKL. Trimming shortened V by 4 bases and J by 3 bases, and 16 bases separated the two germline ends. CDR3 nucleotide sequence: TGCGCCAGCAGCCTAGTGCATGGGAGCCTCAATCAGCCCCAGCATTTT. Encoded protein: CASSLVHGSLNQPQHF.

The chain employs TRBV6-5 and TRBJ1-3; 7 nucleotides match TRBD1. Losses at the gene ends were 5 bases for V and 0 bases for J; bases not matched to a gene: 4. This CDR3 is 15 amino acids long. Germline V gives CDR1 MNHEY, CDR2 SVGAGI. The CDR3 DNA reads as TGTGCCAGCAGTGGGGACAGTCTCTCTGGAAACACCATATATTTT. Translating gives CASSGDSLSGNTIYF.

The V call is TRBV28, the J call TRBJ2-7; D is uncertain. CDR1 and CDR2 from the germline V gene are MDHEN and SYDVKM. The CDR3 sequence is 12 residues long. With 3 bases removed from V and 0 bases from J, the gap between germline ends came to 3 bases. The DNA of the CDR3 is TGTGCCAGCAGTTTTCACTCCTACGAGCAGTACTTC. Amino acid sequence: CASSFHSYEQYF.

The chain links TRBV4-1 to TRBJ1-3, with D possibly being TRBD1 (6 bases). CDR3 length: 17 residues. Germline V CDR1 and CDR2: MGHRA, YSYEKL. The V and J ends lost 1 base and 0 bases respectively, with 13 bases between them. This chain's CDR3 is CASSQVSGDISGNTIYF. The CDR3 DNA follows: TGCGCCAGCAGCCAAGTTTCAGGGGACATCTCTGGAAACACCATATATTTT.

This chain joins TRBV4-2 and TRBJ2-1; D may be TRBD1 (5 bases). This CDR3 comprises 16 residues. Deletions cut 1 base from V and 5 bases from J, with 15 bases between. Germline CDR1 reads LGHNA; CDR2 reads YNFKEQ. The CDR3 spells CASSQGFDSYHNEQFF. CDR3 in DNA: TGTGCCAGCAGCCAAGGTTTCGACAGTTATCACAATGAGCAGTTCTTC.

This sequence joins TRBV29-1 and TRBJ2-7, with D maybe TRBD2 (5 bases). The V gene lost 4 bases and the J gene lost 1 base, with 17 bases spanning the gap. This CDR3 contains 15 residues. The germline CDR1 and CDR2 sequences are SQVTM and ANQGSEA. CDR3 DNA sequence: TGCAGCGTTGGGGGAGCCCCACCTTCATCCTACGAGCAGTACTTC. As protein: CSVGGAPPSSYEQYF.